This T cell receptor beta chain was found in a study of T-cell memory formation after mild COVID-19. TCRdb analysed the 5' RACE reads with MiXCR anew, one entry per CDR3 protein. Of 380,000 or so distinct CDR3 sequences in the sample, 13% to 15% were seen once. This CDR3 has 15 residues. The V end lost 6 bases, the J end lost 4 bases, and 18 bases lay between the germline ends. Germline CDR1 and CDR2: MNHNS and SASEGT. This clonotype was observed a few times. The chain employs TRBV6-1 and TRBJ2-5; no definite D call. This sequence was found in a young man who had mild COVID-19 (a few samples of this study predate the infection). Cell type and time point are not known. Sequenced input: PBMCs or a T cell subset sorted from them (not recorded which). The CDR3 sequence is CASSPLFGVGETQYF. For the CDR3, the DNA is TGTGCCAGCAGCCCCTTATTTGGTGTTGGAGAGACCCAGTACTTC.